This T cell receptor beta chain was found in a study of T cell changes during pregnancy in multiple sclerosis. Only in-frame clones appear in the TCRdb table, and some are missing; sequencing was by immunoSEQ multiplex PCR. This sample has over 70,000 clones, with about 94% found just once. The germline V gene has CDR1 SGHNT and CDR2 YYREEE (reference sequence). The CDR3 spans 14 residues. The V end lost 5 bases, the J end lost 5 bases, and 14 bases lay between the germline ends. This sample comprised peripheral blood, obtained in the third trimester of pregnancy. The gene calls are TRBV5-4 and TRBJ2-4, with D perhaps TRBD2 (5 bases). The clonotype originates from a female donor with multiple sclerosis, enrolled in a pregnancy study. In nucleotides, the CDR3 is TGTGCCAGCAGATTCGCGGGTAGTGAAAACATTCAGTACTTC. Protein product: CASRFAGSENIQYF.